This record concerns one T cell receptor (beta chain) sequence. What it recognizes is unknown. This sample stems from a study of CD8+ T cells in alopecia areata. The CDR3 length is 14 residues. Germline CDR1 reads SGDLS; CDR2 reads YYNGEE. Trimming left V 0 bases short and J 3 bases short, with 10 bases between. General study findings and limits: Just one nonresponder means the tie between baseline CD8+ expansion and response stays uncertain. Sharing of TCR sequences between patients (possibly for HLA-related reasons) was less clear than in mice. Sequence data from scalp samples additionally include resident alphabeta T cells of normal skin.

Sample treatment: oral pan-JAK inhibitor, 5-10 mg twice daily. RNA was extracted and reverse transcribed into cDNA as the sequencing template. Libraries were prepared by immunoSEQ multiplex PCR; TCRdb keeps only in-frame clonotypes and omits some of them. The table includes about 200,000 clones, around two fifths detected once. The material sequenced was CD4+ T cells sorted from blood, taken between weeks 30 and 35, from a patient treated with tofacitinib. This receptor was identified in a human donor with alopecia areata. The chain is built from TRBV9 and TRBJ2-7; TRBD1 is a possible D gene (6 bases). The CDR3 nucleotides read TGTGCCAGCAGCGTAGGAGGGGGACGCTACGAGCAGTACTTC. Its protein is CASSVGGGRYEQYF.